Presented here are 17 T cell receptor beta chains from one specimen sequenced in a study of PD-1 blockade in mismatch repair-deficient tumors. Measured with immunoSEQ multiplex PCR; TCRdb has only the in-frame clones, and not every one. The sample carries about 63,000 clones, approximately 89% recorded once. The source was peripheral blood, collected 52 weeks after starting pembrolizumab. The receptor set was obtained from an adult with mismatch repair-deficient cancer.

This chain connects TRBV7-2 to TRBJ2-7; possibly TRBD2 for D (5 bases). V was clipped by 0 bases and J by 0 bases, with 9 bases between them. The CDR3 is 15 residues long. Germline-derived CDR1 and CDR2 are SGHTA and FQGNSA. The CDR3: CASSLAGAISYEQYF. The CDR3 DNA follows: TGTGCCAGCAGCTTAGCGGGAGCAATCTCCTACGAGCAGTACTTC.

The V and J genes are TRBV7-9 and TRBJ2-1; possibly TRBD1 for D (5 bases). This CDR3 is 16 amino acids long. From germline, CDR1 is SEHNR and CDR2 FQNEAQ (reference sequence). V gave up 7 bases and J gave up 0 bases, with 16 bases separating them. CDR3 nucleotide sequence: TGTGCCAGCATCCCTTTCCAGGGCCCCTCCTACAATGAGCAGTTCTTC. Protein: CASIPFQGPSYNEQFF.

V and J are TRBV10-1 and TRBJ2-7; no clear D. Germline CDR1 WNHNN, CDR2 SYGVQD (reference sequence). The CDR3 runs to 16 residues. V shed 0 bases and J shed 0 bases, with 12 bases lying between them. The chain's CDR3 is CASSESRHRSSYEQYF. CDR3 nucleotides: TGCGCCAGCAGTGAGTCTCGACACCGAAGCTCCTACGAGCAGTACTTC.

This chain uses TRBV19 with TRBJ1-1, with D possibly TRBD1 on 5 matching bases. There are 14 residues in the CDR3. The V gene's germline CDR1 is LNHDA and CDR2 SQIVND (reference sequence). Trimming shortened V by 6 bases and J by 1 base, and 12 bases separated the two germline ends. The CDR3 sequence: CASRSPTANTEAFF. Written as DNA, the CDR3 is TGTGCCAGTAGGTCCCCGACAGCGAACACTGAAGCTTTCTTT. Full variable domain (outside the CDR3, taken from reference TRBV19 and TRBJ1-1): DGGITQSPKYLFRKEGQNVTLSCEQNLNHDAMYWYRQDPGQGLRLIYYSQIVNDFQKGDIAEGYSVSREKKESFPLTVTSAQKNPTAFYLCASRSPTANTEAFFGQGTRLTVV.

The rearrangement joins TRBV5-1 to TRBJ2-7; TRBD2 matches 12 bases. J was trimmed by 6 bases and V by 1 base; bases with no gene match: 5. The V gene's germline CDR1 is SGHRS and CDR2 YFSETQ. The CDR3 consists of 15 residues. The chain's CDR3 is CASSLKLAGGGEQYF. CDR3 DNA sequence: TGCGCCAGCAGCTTGAAACTAGCGGGAGGTGGCGAGCAGTACTTC.

The chain employs TRBV5-1 and TRBJ1-1; unclear D gene. The ends were cut back, 4 bases at V and 1 base at J, with 14 bases in the middle. The CDR3 loop spans 15 amino acids. Germline V gene sequence: CDR1 SGHRS, CDR2 YFSETQ. The CDR3 nucleotides read TGCGCCAGCAGCCTAACCATGCGGGGGAACACTGAAGCTTTCTTT. Its translation: CASSLTMRGNTEAFF.

This clone was seen a handful of times. V is TRBV6-1 and J is TRBJ2-1, with 7 positions matching TRBD1. Germline CDR1 MNHNS, CDR2 SASEGT. The CDR3 consists of 15 residues. Trimming removed 4 bases from V and 5 bases from J; junction bases left unmatched: 8. The CDR3 loop reads CASSGDRALDNEQFF. The CDR3 DNA follows: TGTGCCAGCAGTGGCGACAGGGCTCTCGACAATGAGCAGTTCTTC.

The rearrangement joins TRBV7-9 to TRBJ1-4; D remains ambiguous. Germline-derived CDR1 and CDR2 are SEHNR and FQNEAQ (reference sequence). Trimming took off 5 bases at V and 4 bases at J, with 11 bases between the two ends. This CDR3 contains 14 residues. For the CDR3, the DNA is TGTGCCAGCAGCAAAGACGGTTATAATGAAAAACTGTTTTTT. As protein: CASSKDGYNEKLFF.

The chain is built from TRBV6-5 and TRBJ2-7; TRBD2 aligns across 14 bases. The germline CDR1 and CDR2 sequences are MNHEY and SVGAGI. CDR3 length: 13 amino acids. Trimming cost V 5 bases and J 6 bases; bases outside gene matches: 0. The CDR3 DNA reads TGTGCCAGCAGTGGACTAGCGGGAGGCGAGCAGTACTTC. Translation: CASSGLAGGEQYF.

The gene calls are TRBV7-6 and TRBJ1-2, with 9 bases lining up with TRBD1. CDR3 length equals 15 residues. The V gene end was trimmed by 3 bases and the J gene end by 0 bases; junction bases not matched to a gene: 2. The germline CDR1 and CDR2 sequences are SGHVS and FNYEAQ. The CDR3 bases are TGTGCCAGCAGCTTGGGGACAGGGTCTAACTATGGCTACACCTTC. Its protein is CASSLGTGSNYGYTF.

The chain combines TRBV30 with TRBJ1-5; no reliable D call. There are 12 residues in the CDR3. Trimming took off 1 base at V and 0 bases at J, with 1 base between the two ends. Germline CDR1 GTSNPN, CDR2 SVGIG (reference sequence). The CDR3 DNA is TGTGCCTGGAGTGATAGCAATCAGCCCCAGCATTTT. Translated: CAWSDSNQPQHF.

The V and J genes are TRBV4-3 and TRBJ2-3, with 10 nucleotides matching TRBD1. Germline CDR1 LGHNA, CDR2 YSLEER. The J segment lost 2 bases and the V segment lost 0 bases, leaving 8 bases of the junction unmatched. The CDR3 spans 18 residues. CDR3 bases: TGCGCCAGCAGCCAAGAAATGGACAGGGGGTCCTACACAGATACGCAGTATTTT. The encoded protein is CASSQEMDRGSYTDTQYF.

CDR3 sequence (DNA): TGTGCCAGCAGTGAAGGGACCCCGACGGCGTACAATGAGCAGTTCTTC. It translates to CASSEGTPTAYNEQFF. The V call is TRBV6-1, the J call TRBJ2-1; D is unresolved. CDR1 is MNHNS, CDR2 SASEGT, per germline. CDR3 length equals 16 residues. The germline V and J ends were trimmed by 1 base and 4 bases, with 14 bases remaining between them.

This clone appeared once. J is TRBJ2-7 and V is TRBV7-9, with unresolved D. Germline CDR1 is SEHNR and CDR2 is FQNEAQ (reference sequence). This CDR3 spans 11 amino acids. V was trimmed by 2 bases and J by 5 bases, leaving 4 bases between them. DNA of the CDR3: TGTGCCAGCAGCTTAAGCCACGAGCAGTACTTC. Its protein product is CASSLSHEQYF.

This clone was found once. V gene TRBV11-2 combines with J gene TRBJ2-5; D perhaps matches TRBD1 (6 bases). V was shortened by 5 bases and J by 4 bases, with 20 bases between the two germline ends. The germline V gene has CDR1 SGHAT and CDR2 FQNNGV. The CDR3 has 16 residues. CDR3 residues: CASSEITGLRAETQYF. In DNA, the CDR3 is TGTGCCAGCAGCGAGATAACAGGGCTCCGGGCAGAGACCCAGTACTTC. Together with reference TRBV11-2 and TRBJ2-5, the CDR3 gives the full variable domain: EAGVAQSPRYKIIEKRQSVAFWCNPISGHATLYWYQQILGQGPKLLIQFQNNGVVDDSQLPKDRFSAERLKGVDSTLKIQPAKLEDSAVYLCASSEITGLRAETQYFGPGTRLLVL.

J is TRBJ2-1 and V is TRBV5-4, with D possibly TRBD2 on 5 matching bases. Between the trimmed V and J ends, which lost 5 bases and 6 bases, there was a span of 24 bases. Germline values: CDR1 SGHNT, CDR2 YYREEE (reference sequence). This CDR3 comprises 17 residues. As DNA, the CDR3 is TGTGCCAGCAGTGGCGCTGGACGGAGACTAAAGGGCAATGAGCAGTTCTTC. Its translation is CASSGAGRRLKGNEQFF.

The chain is built from TRBV30 and TRBJ2-1; D unclear. The CDR3 extends over 13 amino acids. Germline loops: CDR1 GTSNPN, CDR2 SVGIG (reference sequence). With 3 bases removed from V and 8 bases from J, the gap between germline ends came to 14 bases. In DNA form, the CDR3 reads TGTGCCTGGAGATTTAATAGGGTTGATGAGCAGTTCTTC. It encodes CAWRFNRVDEQFF. Filled out from reference TRBV30 and TRBJ2-1, the complete variable domain reads SQTIHQWPATLVQPVGSPLSLECTVEGTSNPNLYWYRQAAGRGLQLLFYSVGIGQISSEVPQNLSASRPQDRQFILSSKKLLLSDSGFYLCAWRFNRVDEQFFGPGTRLTVL.